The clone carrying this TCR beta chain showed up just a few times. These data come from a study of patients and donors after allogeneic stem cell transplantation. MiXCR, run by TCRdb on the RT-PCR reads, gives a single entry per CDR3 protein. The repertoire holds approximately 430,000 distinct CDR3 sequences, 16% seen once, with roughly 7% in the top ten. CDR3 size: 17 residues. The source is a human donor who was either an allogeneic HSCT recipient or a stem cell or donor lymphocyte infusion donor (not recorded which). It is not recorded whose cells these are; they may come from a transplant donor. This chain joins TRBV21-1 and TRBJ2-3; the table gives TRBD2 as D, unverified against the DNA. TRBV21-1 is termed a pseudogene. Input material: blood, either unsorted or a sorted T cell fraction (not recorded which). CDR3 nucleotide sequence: TGTGCCAGCACCGAAGGAGATCCTAGCGCTCCGGGAGATACGCAGTATTTT. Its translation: CASTEGDPSAPGDTQYF.